One sample yielded the 5 T cell receptor beta chains listed below, sequenced in a study of blood T cell repertoires in COVID-19. Measured with immunoSEQ multiplex PCR; TCRdb has only the in-frame clones, and not every one. The data show 120,000 to 150,000 clones, around three quarters seen once. Input material: peripheral blood. Receptors were obtained from a man in his 60s with acute or convalescent COVID-19.

Of note for this clone: The junction and the germline gene differ at one end; a read error may be behind it. This chain links TRBV9 with TRBJ1-1; weak D call: TRBD1 (6 bases). Germline V gene sequence: CDR1 SGDLS, CDR2 YYNGEE. CDR3 length equals 13 residues. The DNA of the CDR3 is TGTGCCAGCAGCGCGAGGACAGAAACTGGAGCTTTCTTT. Translating it yields CASSARTETGAFF.

The sample holds many counts of this clone. The chain uses TRBV6-1 and TRBJ1-5; perhaps TRBD1 as D (5 bases). This CDR3 region has 15 residues. The V end was cut by 3 bases, the J end by 0 bases, with 9 bases between. The germline V gene encodes CDR1 MNHNS and CDR2 SASEGT. CDR3 region: CASSEAGHSNQPQHF. The CDR3 nucleotides read TGTGCCAGCAGTGAGGCCGGACATAGCAATCAGCCCCAGCATTTT.

The J gene is TRBJ2-1, the V gene TRBV28; 12 positions match TRBD2. The CDR3 totals 18 residues. Trimming at V came to 6 bases and at J to 2 bases, leaving 11 bases not matched to a gene. Germline CDR1 reads MDHEN; CDR2 reads SYDVKM. CDR3 nucleotide sequence: TGTGCCAGCAGCCCTAGCGGGAGGGCCACGTCAACCTACAATGAGCAGTTCTTC. Amino acids: CASSPSGRATSTYNEQFF.

V is TRBV7-2 and J is TRBJ1-5; TRBD1 matches 8 bases. This CDR3 has 15 residues. The trim removed 1 base at V and 1 base at J, leaving 0 bases unmatched. Germline CDR1 reads SGHTA; CDR2 reads FQGNSA. The CDR3 spells CASSLDRGSNQPQHF. For the CDR3, the DNA is TGTGCCAGCAGCTTAGACAGGGGGAGCAATCAGCCCCAGCATTTT.

This chain connects TRBV28 to TRBJ1-6, with D possibly matching TRBD1 (6 bases). There are 15 residues in the CDR3. The ends were cut back, 6 bases at V and 6 bases at J, with 15 bases in the middle. The germline V gene has CDR1 MDHEN and CDR2 SYDVKM. The CDR3 is CASRTGSVGNSPLHF. The CDR3 nucleotides read TGTGCCAGCAGAACAGGGTCCGTGGGTAATTCACCCCTCCACTTT.